The 5 T cell receptor beta chains given below trace back to one sample, sequenced in a study of blood T cells in healthy people across ages. Alongside a J-beta primer mix, a sample-barcoded 5' primer served in a second PCR lasting about 7 to 11 cycles. Using its own MiXCR run on the 5' RACE reads, TCRdb lists one record per CDR3 protein. This repertoire shows over 950,000 distinct CDR3 sequences, roughly 50% found once; its top ten account for around 21%. The sample taken for sequencing was blood. The source of these receptors is a woman aged 60 to 75 in good health.

The V and J genes are TRBV4-1 and TRBJ1-4; 7 bases agree with TRBD1. Losses at the gene ends were 3 bases for V and 5 bases for J; bases not matched to a gene: 6. The CDR3 consists of 15 residues. Germline V CDR1 and CDR2: MGHRA, YSYEKL. This chain's CDR3 is CASSHPGQRNEKLFF. CDR3 nucleotides: TGCGCCAGCAGCCACCCGGGACAGAGAAATGAAAAACTGTTTTTT.

The chain recombines TRBV10-2 with TRBJ2-7; D is tentatively TRBD1 or TRBD2 (5 bases each). Germline V gene lookup returns CDR1 WSHSY and CDR2 SAAADI. This CDR3 has 12 amino acids. The V end lost 8 bases, the J end lost 6 bases, and 14 bases lay between the germline ends. CDR3 in amino acids: CASGRGESEQYF. DNA of the CDR3: TGCGCCAGCGGGAGAGGGGAGTCCGAGCAGTACTTC.

This clonotype has only a few counts. The chain employs TRBV5-5 and TRBJ2-3; maybe TRBD1 (6 bases). The CDR3 is made up of 13 amino acids. Germline V gene lookup returns CDR1 SGHKS and CDR2 YYEKEE (reference sequence). V was trimmed by 7 bases and J by 6 bases, leaving 15 bases between them. The CDR3 DNA is TGTGCCAGCTCTGGCAGGGGTTTGGATACGCAGTATTTT. As protein: CASSGRGLDTQYF. Full variable domain (missing parts from reference TRBV5-5 and TRBJ2-3): DAGVTQSPTHLIKTRGQQVTLRCSPISGHKSVSWYQQVLGQGPQFIFQYYEKEERGRGNFPDRFSARQFPNYSSELNVNALLLGDSALYLCASSGRGLDTQYFGPGTRLTVL.

This clonotype was seen a handful of times. The chain joins TRBV27 to TRBJ2-6; no definite D call. The CDR3 contains 15 residues. Between the trimmed V and J ends, which lost 4 bases and 0 bases, there was a span of 7 bases. Germline V lookup: CDR1 MNHEY, CDR2 SMNVEV (reference sequence). For the CDR3, the DNA is TGTGCCAGCAGTTGGGCCCTCTCTGGGGCCAACGTCCTGACTTTC. This gives the protein CASSWALSGANVLTF.

This clonotype was recorded once. The V gene is TRBV12-3 or TRBV12-4, the J gene TRBJ2-3, with TRBD2 identical over 14 bases. The V gene end was trimmed by 5 bases and the J gene end by 4 bases; junction bases not matched to a gene: 11. This CDR3 contains 18 residues. The CDR3 loop reads CASSPWVGLAGVADTQYF. CDR3 nucleotide sequence: TGTGCCAGCAGTCCTTGGGTGGGACTAGCGGGAGTTGCAGATACGCAGTATTTT.